Sequencing of this T cell receptor beta chain was carried out in a study of neoadjuvant anti-PD-1 for oral cavity cancer. Findings of the study overall: Non-responders to neoadjuvant nivolumab had significantly more clonal PBMC T cells than responders.

Assay: immunoSEQ multiplex PCR; the TCRdb copy retains only in-frame clones and omits some. The sample lists just over 65,000 clones, 80% to 90% occurring once. With 4 bases removed from V and 8 bases from J, the gap between germline ends came to 14 bases. CDR1 and CDR2 (germline): MGHDK, SYGVNS. This CDR3 is 13 amino acids long. Time point defined: after neoadjuvant nivolumab, at surgical resection. About this clone itself: Antigen: not known.

This clonotype originated in a person aged 35 to 85 with oral cavity squamous cell carcinoma. This chain connects TRBV25-1 to TRBJ1-2, with D unresolved. The sample consisted of PBMCs, taken after nivolumab (anti-PD-1) treatment. The CDR3 sequence is CASSVGNGYGYTF. DNA of the CDR3: TGTGCCAGCAGTGTGGGAAACGGTTACGGCTACACCTTC.